These 22 T cell receptor beta chains share one sample of origin, sequenced in a study of radiotherapy plus CTLA-4 blockade in lung cancer. This table comes from immunoSEQ multiplex PCR, and its TCRdb copy is limited to in-frame clones, with some not included. The sample has over 15,000 clones; about 82% are singletons. The starting material was peripheral blood, obtained from a patient treated with radiotherapy plus ipilimumab. The receptors originated from a human donor with non-small cell lung cancer whose response to radiotherapy plus ipilimumab could not be evaluated.

The V call is TRBV7-2, the J call TRBJ2-2; 9 bases agree with TRBD1. Per the germline V gene, CDR1 is SGHTA and CDR2 is FQGNSA. The CDR3 sequence is 15 residues long. Trimming removed 4 bases from V and 2 bases from J; junction bases left unmatched: 2. The DNA of the CDR3 is TGTGCCAGCAGCTACAGGGGGCCCAACACCGGGGAGCTGTTTTTT. Translation gives CASSYRGPNTGELFF.

The rearrangement links TRBV4-1 to TRBJ2-5; TRBD2 aligns across 10 bases. Germline V gives CDR1 MGHRA, CDR2 YSYEKL. J lost 5 bases, V lost 0 bases, and 9 bases had no gene match. The CDR3 contains 17 residues. CDR3 in amino acids: CASSQDRLAGALETQYF. CDR3 nucleotide sequence: TGCGCCAGCAGCCAAGATCGGCTAGCGGGAGCCTTGGAGACCCAGTACTTC.

The chain combines TRBV19 with TRBJ1-4, with 7 positions matching TRBD1. The V segment lost 5 bases and the J segment 8 bases; nucleotides outside the gene matches: 5. In germline, CDR1 is LNHDA, CDR2 SQIVND (reference sequence). CDR3 length: 13 residues. As DNA, the CDR3 is TGTGCCAGTAGTCTGCGACAGGGAGAAAAACTGTTTTTT. Its protein product is CASSLRQGEKLFF.

This sequence joins TRBV7-2 and TRBJ1-1; the D gene is possibly TRBD1 (6 bases). The CDR3 extends over 14 amino acids. CDR1 SGHTA and CDR2 FQGNSA come from the germline V gene. V lost 4 bases to trimming and J lost 1 base, with 10 bases between them. The CDR3 sequence is CASSYRQANTEAFF. DNA of the CDR3: TGTGCCAGCAGCTACCGACAGGCGAACACTGAAGCTTTCTTT. The complete variable domain, with remaining parts taken from reference TRBV7-2 and TRBJ1-1, reads GAGVSQSPSNKVTEKGKDVELRCDPISGHTALYWYRQSLGQGLEFLIYFQGNSAPDKSGLPSDRFSAERTGGSVSTLTIQRTQQEDSAVYLCASSYRQANTEAFFGQGTRLTVV.

V is TRBV27 and J is TRBJ2-3; the D is unclear. Trimming shortened V by 5 bases and J by 3 bases, and 12 bases separated the two germline ends. CDR1 and CDR2 (germline): MNHEY, SMNVEV (reference sequence). The CDR3 totals 14 residues. CDR3 nucleotides: TGTGCCAGCAGTAGTGACATAGTGACAGATACGCAGTATTTT. Its protein is CASSSDIVTDTQYF.

The chain combines TRBV7-2 with TRBJ2-7, with D tentatively TRBD1 (6 bases). Germline V gene lookup returns CDR1 SGHTA and CDR2 FQGNSA. This CDR3 has 14 amino acids. Trimming took off 4 bases at V and 5 bases at J, with 15 bases between the two ends. CDR3 protein: CASSSYGRTDEQYF. In DNA form, the CDR3 reads TGTGCCAGCAGCTCCTACGGCCGGACAGACGAGCAGTACTTC.

V and J are TRBV4-2 and TRBJ2-5; TRBD2 aligns across 7 bases. The CDR3 covers 16 residues. The germline CDR1 and CDR2 sequences are LGHNA and YNFKEQ. Unmatched junction bases numbered 10, after V lost 1 base and J lost 5 bases. The CDR3 reads CASSQGRGGYGETQYF. CDR3 nucleotide sequence: TGTGCCAGCAGCCAAGGCCGGGGAGGGTACGGGGAGACCCAGTACTTC.

J is TRBJ2-7 and V is TRBV6-6; 7 bases match TRBD2. Trimming took 6 bases from V and 4 from J; bases not matched to a gene: 12. This CDR3 has 15 amino acids. From germline, CDR1 is MNHNY and CDR2 SVGAGI (reference sequence). Written as DNA, the CDR3 is TGTGCCAGCAGAGTTAAGGGCAGCGGGATGTACGAGCAGTACTTC. Protein product: CASRVKGSGMYEQYF.

The V and J genes are TRBV19 and TRBJ2-3; perhaps TRBD1 as D (6 bases). Trimming took 7 bases from V and 0 from J, leaving 11 bases between them. From germline, CDR1 is LNHDA and CDR2 SQIVND (reference sequence). This CDR3 is built from 14 residues. The CDR3 loop is CASTVDSSTDTQYF. For the CDR3, the DNA is TGTGCCAGTACCGTGGACAGTAGCACAGATACGCAGTATTTT. The full variable domain, completed using reference TRBV19 and TRBJ2-3, is DGGITQSPKYLFRKEGQNVTLSCEQNLNHDAMYWYRQDPGQGLRLIYYSQIVNDFQKGDIAEGYSVSREKKESFPLTVTSAQKNPTAFYLCASTVDSSTDTQYFGPGTRLTVL.

The chain has TRBV2 and TRBJ2-1; possibly TRBD1 for D (6 bases). The CDR3 extends over 12 amino acids. Germline-derived CDR1 and CDR2 are SNHLY and FYNNEI. Deletions cut 2 bases from V and 14 bases from J, with 13 bases between. CDR3 protein: CASSEHIQGKFF. The CDR3 DNA is TGTGCCAGCAGTGAACACATACAGGGAAAGTTCTTC.

This clone was picked up a small number of times. The J gene is TRBJ2-7, the V gene TRBV6-6; possible D gene TRBD2, 6 bases. This CDR3 has 13 amino acids. V lost 6 bases and J 5 bases, leaving 14 bases between the germline ends. Germline V CDR1 and CDR2: MNHNY, SVGAGI (reference sequence). CDR3 protein: CASREGRENEQYF. Written as DNA, the CDR3 is TGTGCCAGCAGGGAGGGAAGAGAAAACGAGCAGTACTTC.

The CDR3 reads CASSDSRWRGSDTQYF. CDR3 DNA sequence: TGTGCCAGCAGTGACTCGAGGTGGAGGGGTTCGGATACGCAGTATTTT. V is TRBV6-4 and J is TRBJ2-3, with a tentative D call TRBD2 (6 bases). The CDR3 sequence is 16 residues long. V lost 0 bases and J lost 6, with 16 bases in between. In germline, CDR1 is MRHNA, CDR2 SNTAGT.

The chain joins TRBV6-1 to TRBJ2-1, with 10 positions matching TRBD2. This CDR3 is built from 15 residues. Germline V lookup: CDR1 MNHNS, CDR2 SASEGT. The junction had 7 bases not matched to a gene; V was cut back by 4 bases and J by 7 bases. Written as DNA, the CDR3 is TGTGCCAGCAGTGCTTCTACTAGCGGGATGAATGAGCAGTTCTTC. It yields the protein CASSASTSGMNEQFF.

This clone was seen more than once but under ten times. This chain connects TRBV5-6 to TRBJ1-6, with 7 bases fitting TRBD1. Germline-derived CDR1 and CDR2 are SGHDT and YYEEEE. CDR3 length: 14 residues. V shed 5 bases and J 6 bases; nucleotides not matched to a gene: 5. As DNA, the CDR3 is TGTGCCAGCAGTCTAAGGGGGCCTAATTCACCCCTCCACTTT. This translates into CASSLRGPNSPLHF.

The CDR3 DNA reads TGCGCCAGCAGTTCAACAATCAGGGGAGCTAATGAAAAACTGTTTTTT. Translated, it gives CASSSTIRGANEKLFF. The chain couples TRBV10-2 to TRBJ1-4; a possible D gene is TRBD1 (6 bases). The V and J ends lost 5 bases and 3 bases respectively, with 16 bases between them. This CDR3 is 16 amino acids long. The germline V gene has CDR1 WSHSY and CDR2 SAAADI.

This chain connects TRBV18 to TRBJ1-4, with TRBD1 matching 7 bases. This CDR3 is 15 amino acids long. Losses at the gene ends were 6 bases for V and 4 bases for J; bases not matched to a gene: 8. Germline CDR1 reads KGHSH; CDR2 reads LQKENI. The CDR3 bases are TGTGCCAGCTCCCCCGACAGGGCCCATAATGAAAAACTGTTTTTT. Its protein product is CASSPDRAHNEKLFF.

V gene TRBV11-2 combines with J gene TRBJ2-1; TRBD2 agrees at 8 bases. The germline V gene has CDR1 SGHAT and CDR2 FQNNGV. V trimming: 10 bases; J trimming: 2 bases; junction bases outside the gene matches: 7. The CDR3 totals 14 residues. In DNA, the CDR3 is TGTGCCAACGGTGAGCGGGAGCCCTACAATGAGCAGTTCTTC. Its translation: CANGEREPYNEQFF.

This rearrangement joins TRBV18 to TRBJ1-3; TRBD1 agrees at 7 bases. The germline V gene has CDR1 KGHSH and CDR2 LQKENI. The CDR3 is made up of 16 amino acids. V lost 2 bases, J lost 4 bases, and 8 bases stayed unmatched. The CDR3 DNA is TGTGCCAGCTCACCATCCAAAAGACAGGGAGGAAACACCATATATTTT. It translates to CASSPSKRQGGNTIYF.

The V and J genes are TRBV5-1 and TRBJ2-7; 7 positions agree with TRBD2. The CDR3 sequence is 13 residues long. In germline, CDR1 is SGHRS, CDR2 YFSETQ. Germline trimming cut 7 bases from V and 3 bases from J; bases unmatched to any gene: 7. The CDR3 protein is CASGWGGDYEQYF. The CDR3 DNA is TGCGCCAGCGGATGGGGGGGAGACTACGAGCAGTACTTC.

The V gene is TRBV6-4, the J gene TRBJ1-1; TRBD1 aligns across 9 bases. This CDR3 spans 15 amino acids. Trimming took 3 bases from V and 5 from J; bases not matched to a gene: 7. Germline V lookup: CDR1 MRHNA, CDR2 SNTAGT. The CDR3 loop is CASSDLGQGWTEAFF. The CDR3, as DNA: TGTGCCAGCAGTGATCTGGGACAGGGTTGGACTGAAGCTTTCTTT.

The V call is TRBV28, the J call TRBJ1-5, with D maybe TRBD1 (5 bases). Trimming stripped 2 bases from V and 6 bases from J, with 8 bases between. The CDR3 length is 13 residues. Germline CDR1 reads MDHEN; CDR2 reads SYDVKM. The CDR3 reads CASSLRGGQPQHF. In DNA, the CDR3 is TGTGCCAGCAGTTTAAGGGGAGGTCAGCCCCAGCATTTT.

This chain joins TRBV28 and TRBJ2-7, with 7 bases lining up with TRBD1. Looked up from germline, CDR1 is MDHEN and CDR2 is SYDVKM. The CDR3 covers 13 residues. J lost 6 bases, V lost 7 bases, and 9 bases had no gene match. Written as DNA, the CDR3 is TGTGCCAGCACGGAGACAGGGTACTTCGAGCAGTACTTC. It translates to CASTETGYFEQYF.